This TCR beta chain stems from a study of blood T cells in healthy people across ages. This clonotype has just a few counts. This CDR3 is built from 16 residues. V was pared by 0 bases and J by 3 bases, with 5 bases of the junction left unmatched. Per germline, CDR1 SGDLS and CDR2 YYNGEE. A second PCR of about 7 to 11 cycles used a sample-barcoded 5' primer and a J-beta primer mix. From the 5' RACE reads, TCRdb called clonotypes with MiXCR, one entry per CDR3 protein. The sample contains over 950,000 distinct CDR3 sequences, approximately 38% of which appear only once. The sequenced sample consisted of blood. This rearrangement joins TRBV9 to TRBJ2-3; 9 nucleotides align to TRBD1. This TCR was sampled from a man younger than 35 in good health. The CDR3 loop is CASSVDRTGATDTQYF. In nucleotides, the CDR3 is TGTGCCAGCAGCGTAGACAGGACAGGGGCTACAGATACGCAGTATTTT.